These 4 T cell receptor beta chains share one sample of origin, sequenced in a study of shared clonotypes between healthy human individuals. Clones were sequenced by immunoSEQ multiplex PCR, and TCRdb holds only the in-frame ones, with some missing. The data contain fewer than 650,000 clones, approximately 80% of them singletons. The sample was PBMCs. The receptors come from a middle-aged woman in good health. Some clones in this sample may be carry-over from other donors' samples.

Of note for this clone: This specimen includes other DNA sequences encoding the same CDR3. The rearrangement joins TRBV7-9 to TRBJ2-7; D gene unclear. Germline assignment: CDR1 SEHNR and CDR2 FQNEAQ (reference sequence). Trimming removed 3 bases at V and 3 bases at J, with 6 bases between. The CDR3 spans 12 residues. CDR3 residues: CASSLGSYEQYF. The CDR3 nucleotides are TGTGCCAGCAGCTTGGGAAGCTACGAGCAGTACTTC.

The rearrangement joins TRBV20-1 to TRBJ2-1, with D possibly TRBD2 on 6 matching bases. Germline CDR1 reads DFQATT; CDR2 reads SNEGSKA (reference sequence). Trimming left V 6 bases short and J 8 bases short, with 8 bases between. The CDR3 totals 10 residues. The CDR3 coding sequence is TGCAGTGCCACGGGGGATGAGCAGTTCTTC. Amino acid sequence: CSATGDEQFF.

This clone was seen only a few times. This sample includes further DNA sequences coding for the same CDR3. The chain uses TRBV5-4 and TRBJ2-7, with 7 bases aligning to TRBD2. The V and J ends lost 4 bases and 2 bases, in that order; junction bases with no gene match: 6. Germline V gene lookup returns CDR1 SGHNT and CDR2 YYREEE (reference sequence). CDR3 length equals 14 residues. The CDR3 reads CASSHKTSTYEQYF. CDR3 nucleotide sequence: TGTGCCAGCAGCCATAAGACTAGCACCTACGAGCAGTACTTC.

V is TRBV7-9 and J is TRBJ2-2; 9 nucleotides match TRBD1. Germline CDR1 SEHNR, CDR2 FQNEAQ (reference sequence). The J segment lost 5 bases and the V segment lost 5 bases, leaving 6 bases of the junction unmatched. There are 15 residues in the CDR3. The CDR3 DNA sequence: TGTGCCAGCAGCCCACAGGGGGCGCGGACCGGGGAGCTGTTTTTT. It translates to CASSPQGARTGELFF.